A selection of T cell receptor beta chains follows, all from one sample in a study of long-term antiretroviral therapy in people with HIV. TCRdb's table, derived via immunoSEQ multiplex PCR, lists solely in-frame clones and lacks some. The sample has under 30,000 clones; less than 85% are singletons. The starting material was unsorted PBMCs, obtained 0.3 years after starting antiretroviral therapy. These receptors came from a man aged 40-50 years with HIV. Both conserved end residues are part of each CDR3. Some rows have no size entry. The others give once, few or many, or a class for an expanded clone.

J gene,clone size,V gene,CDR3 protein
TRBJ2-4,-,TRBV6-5,CASSRGAKNIQYF
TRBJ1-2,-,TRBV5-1,CASSLAQGVYGYTF
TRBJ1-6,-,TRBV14,CASSQGLGFNSPLHF
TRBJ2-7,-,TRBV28,CASSFSEYRGAYEQYF
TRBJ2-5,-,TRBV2,CASSEVGAGGTQYF
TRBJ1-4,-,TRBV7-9,CASSPGTGFNEKLFF
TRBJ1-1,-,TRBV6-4,CASSDAKPGQGFLMNTEAFF
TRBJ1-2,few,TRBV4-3,CASSQDEGIVYGYTF
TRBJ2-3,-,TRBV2,CASSVLSTDTQYF
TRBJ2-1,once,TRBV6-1,CASVRFSANEQFF
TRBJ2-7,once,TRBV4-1,CASSPPGYEQYF
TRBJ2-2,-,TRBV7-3,CASSVTGEGTGELFF
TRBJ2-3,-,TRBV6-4,CASSDSRGVLPSERYIYTQYF
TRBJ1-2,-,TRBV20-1,CSARPLGYTF
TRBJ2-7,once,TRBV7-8,CASRQPGDYEQYF
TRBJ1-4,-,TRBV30,CAWSVGSYNEKLFF
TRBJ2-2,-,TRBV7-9,CALSGGYANTGELFF
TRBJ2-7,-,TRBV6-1,CASIDREASGIDEQYF